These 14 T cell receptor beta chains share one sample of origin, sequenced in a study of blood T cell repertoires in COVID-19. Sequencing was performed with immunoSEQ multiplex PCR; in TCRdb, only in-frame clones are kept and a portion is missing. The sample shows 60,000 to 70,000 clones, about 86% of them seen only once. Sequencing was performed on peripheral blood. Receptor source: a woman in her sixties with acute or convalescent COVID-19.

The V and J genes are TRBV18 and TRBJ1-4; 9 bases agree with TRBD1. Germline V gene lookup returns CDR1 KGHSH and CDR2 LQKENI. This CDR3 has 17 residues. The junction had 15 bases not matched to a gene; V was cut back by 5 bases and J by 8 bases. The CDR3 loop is CASSADRGMFRVEKLFF. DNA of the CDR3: TGTGCCAGCTCAGCGGACAGGGGCATGTTTCGTGTCGAAAAACTGTTTTTT.

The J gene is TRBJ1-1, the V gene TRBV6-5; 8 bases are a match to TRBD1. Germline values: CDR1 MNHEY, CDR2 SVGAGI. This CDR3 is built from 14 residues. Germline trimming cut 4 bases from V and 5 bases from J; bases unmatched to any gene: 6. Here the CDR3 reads CASSFGQGGTEAFF. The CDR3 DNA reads TGTGCCAGCAGTTTCGGACAGGGTGGGACTGAAGCTTTCTTT.

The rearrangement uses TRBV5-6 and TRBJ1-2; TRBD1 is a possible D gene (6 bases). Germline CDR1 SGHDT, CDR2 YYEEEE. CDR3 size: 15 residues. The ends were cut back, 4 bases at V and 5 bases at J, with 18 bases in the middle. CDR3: CASSPGGNRVYGYTF. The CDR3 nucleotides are TGTGCCAGCAGCCCCGGTGGGAACAGGGTTTATGGCTACACCTTC. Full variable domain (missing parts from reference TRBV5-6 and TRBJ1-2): DAGVTQSPTHLIKTRGQQVTLRCSPKSGHDTVSWYQQALGQGPQFIFQYYEEEERQRGNFPDRFSGHQFPNYSSELNVNALLLGDSALYLCASSPGGNRVYGYTFGSGTRLTVV.

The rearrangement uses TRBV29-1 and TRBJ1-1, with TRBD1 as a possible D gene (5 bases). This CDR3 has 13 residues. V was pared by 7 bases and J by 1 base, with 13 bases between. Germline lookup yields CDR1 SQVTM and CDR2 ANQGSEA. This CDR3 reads CSAERTRNTEAFF. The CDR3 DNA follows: TGCAGCGCCGAGAGGACACGGAACACTGAAGCTTTCTTT.

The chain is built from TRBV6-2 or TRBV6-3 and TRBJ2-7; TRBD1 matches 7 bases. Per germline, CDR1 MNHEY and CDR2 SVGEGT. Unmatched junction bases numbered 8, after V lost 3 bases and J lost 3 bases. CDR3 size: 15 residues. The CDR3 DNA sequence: TGTGCCAGCAGTTATGGGGTGACAGGGATCTACGAGCAGTACTTC. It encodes CASSYGVTGIYEQYF.

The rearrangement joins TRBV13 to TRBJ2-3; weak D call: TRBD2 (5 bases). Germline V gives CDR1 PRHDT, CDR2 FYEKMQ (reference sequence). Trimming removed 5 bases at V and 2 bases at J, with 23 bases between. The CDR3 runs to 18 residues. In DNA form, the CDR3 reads TGTGCCAGCAGCCGCCCCCCTTTTTACCTAGCTAACACAGATACGCAGTATTTT. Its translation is CASSRPPFYLANTDTQYF.

In nucleotides, the CDR3 is TGTGCCAGCAGCCCGCGGGAGCTAGGTACGCAGTATTTT. Protein sequence: CASSPRELGTQYF. This rearrangement joins TRBV7-6 to TRBJ2-3; 7 nucleotides match TRBD2. Germline-derived CDR1 and CDR2 are SGHVS and FNYEAQ. The V segment lost 5 bases and the J segment 8 bases; nucleotides outside the gene matches: 7. The CDR3 is 13 residues long.

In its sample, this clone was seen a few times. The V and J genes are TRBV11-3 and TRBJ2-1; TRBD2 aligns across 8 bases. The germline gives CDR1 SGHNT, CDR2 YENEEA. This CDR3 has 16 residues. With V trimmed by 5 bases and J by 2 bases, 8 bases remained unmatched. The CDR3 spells CASSPTPRGAYNEQFF. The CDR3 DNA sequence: TGTGCCAGCAGCCCTACTCCGCGGGGGGCCTACAATGAGCAGTTCTTC.

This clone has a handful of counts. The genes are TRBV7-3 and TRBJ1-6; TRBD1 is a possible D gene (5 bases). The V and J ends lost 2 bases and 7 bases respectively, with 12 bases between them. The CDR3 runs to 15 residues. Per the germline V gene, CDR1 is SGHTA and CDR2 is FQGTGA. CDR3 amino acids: CASSLEGGANSPLHF. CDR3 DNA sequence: TGTGCCAGCAGCTTAGAGGGAGGGGCAAATTCACCCCTCCACTTT.

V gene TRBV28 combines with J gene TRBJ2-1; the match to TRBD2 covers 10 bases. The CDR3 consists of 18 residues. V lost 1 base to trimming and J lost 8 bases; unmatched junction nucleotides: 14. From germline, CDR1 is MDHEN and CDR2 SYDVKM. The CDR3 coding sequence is TGTGCCAGCAGTTTATACCCCTACCTAGCGGGAGAGAGCGATGAGCAGTTCTTC. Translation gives CASSLYPYLAGESDEQFF.

CDR3 sequence: CASSLEGLAGGPSSYEQYF. Here the CDR3 DNA reads TGTGCCAGCAGCTTGGAGGGACTAGCGGGGGGTCCTAGCTCCTACGAGCAGTACTTC. The rearrangement links TRBV5-8 to TRBJ2-7; 15 bases are a match to TRBD2. This CDR3 is 19 amino acids long. CDR1 is SGHTS, CDR2 YDEGEE, per germline. V shed 0 bases, J shed 0 bases, and the junction held 7 bases outside the gene matches.

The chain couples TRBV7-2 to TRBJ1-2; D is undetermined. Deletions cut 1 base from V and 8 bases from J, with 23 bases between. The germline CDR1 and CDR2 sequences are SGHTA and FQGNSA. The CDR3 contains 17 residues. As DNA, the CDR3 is TGTGCCAGCAGCTTAGTTCGTGGCAGGTCCCCAACTAGGGGCTACACCTTC. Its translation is CASSLVRGRSPTRGYTF.

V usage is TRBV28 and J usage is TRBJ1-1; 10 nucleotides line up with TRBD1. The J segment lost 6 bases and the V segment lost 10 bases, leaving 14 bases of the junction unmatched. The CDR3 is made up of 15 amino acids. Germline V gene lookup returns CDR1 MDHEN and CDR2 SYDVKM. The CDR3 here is CATFTPTGGWSEAFF. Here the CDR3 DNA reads TGTGCCACCTTTACGCCGACAGGGGGCTGGTCTGAAGCTTTCTTT.

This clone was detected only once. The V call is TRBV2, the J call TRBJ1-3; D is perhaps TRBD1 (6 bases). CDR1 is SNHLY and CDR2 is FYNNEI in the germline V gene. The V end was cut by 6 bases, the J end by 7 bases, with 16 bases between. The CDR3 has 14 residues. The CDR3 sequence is CASSPEQGRNTIYF. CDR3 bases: TGTGCCAGCAGCCCTGAACAGGGTAGGAACACCATATATTTT.